These 8 T cell receptor beta chains came from one sample sequenced in a study of blood T cell repertoires in COVID-19. TCRdb keeps only in-frame clones here, not all; method: immunoSEQ multiplex PCR. The sample lists a few hundred thousand clones, approximately 80% occurring once. Sequencing used PBMCs or T cells enriched from blood (not recorded which). These receptors came from a woman aged 40 to 50 with acute COVID-19.

V gene TRBV29-1 combines with J gene TRBJ1-2, with TRBD1 as a possible D gene (5 bases). CDR1 and CDR2 from the germline V gene are SQVTM and ANQGSEA. Trimming stripped 7 bases from V and 2 bases from J, with 17 bases between. The CDR3 is 14 residues long. The CDR3 nucleotides read TGCAGCGCAAGGGTCCAGGGATTGAACTATGGCTACACCTTC. It encodes CSARVQGLNYGYTF.

The chain carries TRBV29-1 and TRBJ2-2; 9 nucleotides line up with TRBD1. CDR3 length equals 14 residues. CDR1 and CDR2 (germline): SQVTM, ANQGSEA. J was trimmed by 3 bases and V by 5 bases; bases with no gene match: 4. CDR3 region: CSVSRDRDTGELFF. CDR3 sequence (DNA): TGCAGCGTTAGTAGGGACAGGGACACCGGGGAGCTGTTTTTT.

Only a few counts were recorded for this clone. V gene TRBV11-3 combines with J gene TRBJ1-1; 7 bases match TRBD1. V lost 5 bases to trimming and J lost 1 base; unmatched junction nucleotides: 10. Germline loops: CDR1 SGHNT, CDR2 YENEEA. This CDR3 has 16 amino acids. This CDR3 reads CASSTKTGKGNTEAFF. CDR3 DNA: TGTGCCAGCAGCACAAAGACAGGGAAGGGGAACACTGAAGCTTTCTTT.

The rearrangement uses TRBV28 and TRBJ2-7, with TRBD2 matching 8 bases. The V segment lost 3 bases and the J segment 0 bases; nucleotides outside the gene matches: 13. Germline CDR1 and CDR2: MDHEN and SYDVKM. The length of the CDR3 is 18 residues. CDR3 region: CASSFPGDSTSVSYEQYF. The CDR3 DNA sequence: TGTGCCAGCAGTTTCCCCGGGGACTCGACTAGCGTCTCCTACGAGCAGTACTTC.

The count of this clone is one. The chain couples TRBV7-3 to TRBJ2-1, with D possibly being TRBD1 (5 bases). Germline lookup yields CDR1 SGHTA and CDR2 FQGTGA. V lost 1 base and J 6 bases, leaving 10 bases between the germline ends. CDR3 length: 14 residues. The CDR3 region is CASSLISTGNEQFF. In DNA form, the CDR3 reads TGTGCCAGCAGCTTAATCAGCACAGGCAATGAGCAGTTCTTC.

A note on this clone: One end of the junction does not line up with germline, which may come from a read error. The rearrangement links TRBV5-1 to TRBJ2-2; a possible D gene is TRBD2 (5 bases). CDR3 size: 13 residues. Germline-derived CDR1 and CDR2 are SGHRS and YFSETQ. CDR3 nucleotide sequence: TGCGCCAGCAGTTTGGAGAGGGCCGGGGAGCTGTTTTTT. Translation: CASSLERAGELFF.

This clone was picked up one time. This sequence joins TRBV6-6 and TRBJ1-5, with 7 bases that match TRBD1. Germline trimming cut 10 bases from V and 3 bases from J; bases unmatched to any gene: 12. This CDR3 comprises 15 residues. Per germline, CDR1 MNHNY and CDR2 SVGAGI (reference sequence). The CDR3 DNA reads as TGTGCCACCCTCAGGGGGATACGGGCCAATCAGCCCCAGCATTTT. Translated: CATLRGIRANQPQHF.

The J gene is TRBJ2-7, the V gene TRBV29-1, with 11 bases fitting TRBD1. This CDR3 is built from 15 residues. CDR1 and CDR2 from the germline V gene are SQVTM and ANQGSEA. J lost 4 bases, V lost 6 bases, and 11 bases had no gene match. In nucleotides, the CDR3 is TGCAGCGTCAAGGGGGGACAGGGGGAATTGTACGAGCAGTACTTC. Translated, it gives CSVKGGQGELYEQYF.